In its sample, the clone carrying this TCR beta chain was seen a few times. Its antigen is as yet unknown. TCRdb re-called the reads with MiXCR, one entry per CDR3 protein. The sample comprises approximately 74,000 distinct CDR3 sequences, about 37% of which are singletons, and more than 80% rests with the top ten. The data originate from a study of T cell repertoires in cytomegalovirus infection. Overall study context: Both a matching HLA type and CMV infection were indicated by public TCR beta signatures.

Study-level results: Dominating the ex vivo response were TCR beta clonotypes that were CMV-specific and HLA-C-restricted.

This receptor was obtained from a human donor in good health (CMV status not recorded). Some clones in this sample may be carry-over from other donors' samples. Sequences were derived from CD8+ T cells from cultured PBMCs, sampled from culture after CMV antigen stimulation.

The DNA of the CDR3 is TGTGCCAGCAGCTTCTCGGGACGGGTGAGCACAGATACGCAGTATTTT. As protein: CASSFSGRVSTDTQYF. V and J are TRBV5-6 and TRBJ2-3; D tentatively reads TRBD1 or TRBD2 (5 bases each). The CDR3 covers 16 residues. In germline, CDR1 is SGHDT, CDR2 YYEEEE. With 2 bases removed from V and 0 bases from J, the gap between germline ends came to 13 bases.